This T cell receptor beta chain comes out of a study of OX40 agonist ivuxolimab in advanced cancers. The overall study: Having had anti-PD-1, anti-PD-L1 or anti-CTLA-4 therapy before was allowed, and 40% to 45% had some.

TCRdb's copy holds only in-frame clones and misses some; the assay was immunoSEQ multiplex PCR. The table records about 67,000 clones, 91% of them present only once. Overall study findings and caveats: Expanded clones belonging to CD8+ T cells outnumbered, on average, those of CD4+. At 0.1 to 3.0 mg/kg and by week 6, clonal expansion occurred in CD4+ and CD8+ blood T cells. Expanded peripheral T cells had an undetermined antigen specificity.

CDR3 length: 15 amino acids. Germline V CDR1 and CDR2: MNHEY, SVGAGI. V shed 6 bases and J shed 0 bases, with 11 bases lying between them. About this clone itself: Antigen: not known.

The source material was CD4+ or CD8+ T cells sorted from blood, sampled in a trial of the OX40 agonist ivuxolimab. This receptor was obtained from an adult with an advanced solid tumor such as melanoma, head and neck, liver or kidney cancer. The gene calls are TRBV6-5 and TRBJ1-4; D is perhaps TRBD1 (6 bases). The CDR3 DNA reads as TGTGCCAGCAGGCCGTCAGGGGCAACTAATGAAAAACTGTTTTTT. Translating gives CASRPSGATNEKLFF.